The rows below give T cell receptor beta chains drawn from one sample of a study of cytomegalovirus exposure and HLA in healthy donors. The data were produced by immunoSEQ multiplex PCR, yet TCRdb's version contains in-frame clones alone and is incomplete. The sample contains fewer than 150,000 clones, around 63% of which appear only once. Input material: PBMCs. The origin of the receptors is a human donor in good health. Both conserved end residues are part of each CDR3. The D gene is left open where the match is weak. Some rows mark clone size as missing; the rest say once, few, many or name a class of expanded clone.

clone_size j_call d_call v_call cdr3_length cdr3_nt cdr3_aa
NA TRBJ2-3 TRBD2 TRBV5-1 14 TGCGCCAGCACCCTGCGGGGGAGAGGGCATACGCAGTATTTT CASTLRGRGHTQYF
NA TRBJ1-4 NA TRBV28 13 TGTGCCAGCCGATTCGGGGGTAATGAAAAACTGTTTTTT CASRFGGNEKLFF
NA TRBJ2-7 TRBD2 TRBV5-1 18 TGCGCCAGCAGCCCACCCTTCGGGACTAGCGGGAGGGCCTACGAGCAGTACTTC CASSPPFGTSGRAYEQYF
NA TRBJ2-1 TRBD2 TRBV11-3 13 TGTGCCAGCAGCCTCAGCGGGAACAATGAGCAGTTCTTC CASSLSGNNEQFF
NA TRBJ2-7 NA TRBV10-3 13 TGTGCCATCAGTTCTGGGAGTACCTACGAGCAGTACTTC CAISSGSTYEQYF
NA TRBJ2-1 TRBD2 TRBV11-3 15 TGTGCCAGCAGCTTACTAGCGGGCGGATACAATGAGCAGTTCTTC CASSLLAGGYNEQFF
few TRBJ2-7 NA TRBV13 12 TGTGCCAGCAGCTTAGAGGGGGACGAGCAGTACTTC CASSLEGDEQYF
NA TRBJ1-3 NA TRBV10-1 16 TGCGCCAGCAGTGAGTCCAGGGAAAACTCTGGAAACACCATATATTTT CASSESRENSGNTIYF
NA TRBJ2-1 NA TRBV19 15 TGTGCCAGTAGTCCTCCGGGGTCCCGTGGGGATGAGCAGTTCTTC CASSPPGSRGDEQFF
few TRBJ2-7 TRBD2 TRBV10-2 16 TGCGCCAGCAACGGGGGGACTAGCGGGAGGCCCTACGAGCAGTACTTC CASNGGTSGRPYEQYF
NA TRBJ1-1 NA TRBV5-3 10 TGTGCCAGAAGCTTGAGCCCAGCTTTCTTT CARSLSPAFF
few TRBJ1-3 TRBD1 TRBV5-4 16 TGTGCCAGCAGCTTGGAGACAGGGGGGTCTGGAAACACCATATATTTT CASSLETGGSGNTIYF
NA TRBJ2-7 TRBD1 TRBV5-1 15 TGCGCCAGCAGCTTAGGGACAGGGCGAACCTACGAGCAGTACTTC CASSLGTGRTYEQYF
NA TRBJ2-3 TRBD2 TRBV7-2 16 TGTGCCAGCAGCTTACCTGTCGGGACTACCACAGATACGCAGTATTTT CASSLPVGTTTDTQYF
NA TRBJ2-7 NA TRBV4-1 15 TGCGCCAGCAGCCAAGCATATATGGGCTCCTACGAGCAGTACTTC CASSQAYMGSYEQYF
few TRBJ1-1 TRBD1 TRBV19 14 TGTGCCAGTAGTATCCGTGTCAGGGGGACTGAAGCTTTCTTT CASSIRVRGTEAFF
NA TRBJ2-5 TRBD1 TRBV11-1 14 TGTGCCAGCAGCCCCTGGGACAGGGGTGAGACCCAGTACTTC CASSPWDRGETQYF
NA TRBJ2-2 TRBD2 TRBV7-3 16 TGTGCCAGCAGCTTCGGACTAGCGGGAAACACCGGGGAGCTGTTTTTT CASSFGLAGNTGELFF
NA TRBJ2-1 TRBD2 TRBV5-1 14 TGCGCCAGCAGCCGGCGGGAGGGGGTCGGTGAGCAGTTCTTC CASSRREGVGEQFF
NA TRBJ1-1 TRBD1 TRBV7-9 16 TGTGCCAGCAGCTTCACCGGGACAGGGTTGAACACTGAAGCTTTCTTT CASSFTGTGLNTEAFF
NA TRBJ1-2 NA TRBV7-6 15 TGTGCCAGCAGCCCGCCGGGTTCACGATTTCGGGGCTACACCTTC CASSPPGSRFRGYTF
once TRBJ2-3 NA TRBV11-1 17 TGTGCCAGCAGCTTAGCGGGAGGAAGGACTCTAGCAGATACGCAGTATTTT CASSLAGGRTLADTQYF
NA TRBJ2-7 TRBD2 TRBV9 15 TGTGCCAGCAGCGTAGGGGTTCTGCGGGAGGGCGAGCAGTACTTC CASSVGVLREGEQYF
NA TRBJ1-2 TRBD1 TRBV13 14 TGTGCCAGCAGCCCAAGACAGGGCGTGGATGGCTACACCTTC CASSPRQGVDGYTF
few TRBJ2-7 NA TRBV4-1 15 TGCGCCAGCAGCCAAGGGGCTAAAACCGCTTACGAGCAGTACTTC CASSQGAKTAYEQYF
few TRBJ2-7 NA TRBV6-1 14 TGTGCCAGCCAAACTAGCTGGGGACCCTACGAGCAGTACTTC CASQTSWGPYEQYF
once TRBJ2-7 NA TRBV5-1 12 TGCGCCAGCAGCCCCGATTCGTACGAGCAGTACTTC CASSPDSYEQYF
NA TRBJ2-5 NA TRBV4-1 15 TGCGCCAGCAGCCAAGATCTTATAGTACAAGAGACCCAGTACTTC CASSQDLIVQETQYF
NA TRBJ2-7 NA TRBV7-6 16 TGTGCCAGCAGCTTAGTAAGCGGCCCGAGCTCCTACGAGCAGTACTTC CASSLVSGPSSYEQYF
few TRBJ2-1 NA TRBV5-5 15 TGTGCCAGCAGCGTTAGCGCCGACTCCTACAATGAGCAGTTCTTC CASSVSADSYNEQFF
NA TRBJ2-3 TRBD2 TRBV4-1 17 TGCGCCAGCAGCCACGATGGCTCCGCGACTAGCGCAGATACGCAGTATTTT CASSHDGSATSADTQYF
NA TRBJ1-5 NA TRBV6-1 17 TGTGCCAGCAGTGGGGCGGCTGGGAGGGGACGAGATCAGCCCCAGCATTTT CASSGAAGRGRDQPQHF
NA TRBJ2-3 TRBD1 TRBV5-1 15 TGCGCCAGCAGCCAAATGACAGGGAGCACAGATACGCAGTATTTT CASSQMTGSTDTQYF
few TRBJ1-4 TRBD1 TRBV28 15 TGTGCCAGCAGTAGAATGACAGGGGGCGATGAAAAACTGTTTTTT CASSRMTGGDEKLFF
few TRBJ2-2 TRBD2 TRBV5-4 17 TGTGCCAGCAGCTCCGGAGGCCTAGCGGGACCCACCGGGGAGCTGTTTTTT CASSSGGLAGPTGELFF
NA TRBJ1-5 TRBD1 TRBV4-1 15 TGCGCCAGCAGCCAAGTTGGACAGGGGAATCAGCCCCAGCATTTT CASSQVGQGNQPQHF
NA TRBJ2-6 NA TRBV19 14 TGTGCCAGCAAGCGTGTTGGTGGGGCCAACGTCCTGACTTTC CASKRVGGANVLTF
NA TRBJ1-2 NA TRBV14 15 TGTGCCAGCAGCCAAGATTGGGGCCCCCCGTGGAGCTACACCTTC CASSQDWGPPWSYTF
NA TRBJ2-7 TRBD2 TRBV5-8 16 TGTGCCAGCAGCTTGGCTACGACTAGCGGAACCTACGAGCAGTACTTC CASSLATTSGTYEQYF
NA TRBJ2-7 TRBD2 TRBV11-2 14 TGTGCCAGCAGCTTCAGCGGGAGGGCCTGGGAGCAGTACTTC CASSFSGRAWEQYF
NA TRBJ1-3 TRBD1 TRBV9 17 TGTGCCAGCAGCGCCGGACAGGGGGGACTCTCTGGAAACACCATATATTTT CASSAGQGGLSGNTIYF
NA TRBJ1-2 TRBD1 TRBV7-9 16 TGTGCCAGCAGCTTACGGGACAGGGGGACTAACTATGGCTACACCTTC CASSLRDRGTNYGYTF
NA TRBJ2-7 TRBD2 TRBV28 15 TGTGCCAGCAGAGAGACTAGCGGGAGTCTTGGCGAGCAGTACTTC CASRETSGSLGEQYF
NA TRBJ2-7 TRBD2 TRBV11-3 16 TGTGCCAGCAGCCATGCCCTGACTAGCGGGAGGTACGAGCAGTACTTC CASSHALTSGRYEQYF
NA TRBJ2-3 NA TRBV25-1 14 TGTGCCAGCAACGGGGTGGGAAGCACAGATACGCAGTATTTT CASNGVGSTDTQYF
NA TRBJ2-1 NA TRBV28 17 TGTGCCAGCAGTATACCAACCAGGGGGGCCGGTTACAATGAGCAGTTCTTC CASSIPTRGAGYNEQFF
NA TRBJ1-4 TRBD1 TRBV19 15 TGTGCCAGCACCCCAGAGGGGAGGACAGGGGGCTTCGGATATTTT CASTPEGRTGGFGYF
NA TRBJ2-2 TRBD1 TRBV9 17 TGTGCCAGCAGCGTAGAGCCCCCCACAGGGGGGAGCGGGGAGCTGTTTTTT CASSVEPPTGGSGELFF
NA TRBJ2-7 NA TRBV7-9 14 TGTGCCAGCAGCTTAGGGGGGGAAAGCTACGAGCAGTACTTC CASSLGGESYEQYF
NA TRBJ1-5 NA TRBV2 15 TGTGCCAGCAGTCCGACACAAGCAGGGAATCAGCCCCAGCATTTT CASSPTQAGNQPQHF
NA TRBJ1-3 NA TRBV19 15 TGTGCCAGTAGTCCCCAGGCGAACTCTGGAAACACCATATATTTT CASSPQANSGNTIYF
once TRBJ1-2 TRBD1 TRBV18 15 TGTGCCAGCTCACAAGATGGACAGGGAAGATCTGGCTACACCTTC CASSQDGQGRSGYTF
few TRBJ2-3 TRBD1 TRBV14 15 TGTGCCAGCAGCCTTGGGACAGGGTTGCCAGATACGCAGTATTTT CASSLGTGLPDTQYF
NA TRBJ2-1 TRBD2 TRBV9 16 TGTGCCAGCAGCGTAGGCGGGACTAGCGGGAGGAATGAGCAGTTCTTC CASSVGGTSGRNEQFF
few TRBJ2-5 TRBD1 TRBV9 16 TGTGCCAGCAGCTTAGGGACAGGGGGAGCTGGAGAGACCCAGTACTTC CASSLGTGGAGETQYF